This T cell receptor (beta chain) is from a study of blood T cells in healthy people across ages. It was with a sample-barcoded 5' primer and a J-beta primer mix that a second PCR of roughly 6 to 11 cycles was run. Each cDNA molecule, via a template-switch adaptor with 12 random nucleotides, was tagged. TCRdb reprocessed the 5' RACE reads via MiXCR and lists one record per CDR3 protein. Of 760,000 or so distinct CDR3 sequences in the sample, around a quarter were seen once. Trimming removed 1 base from V and 5 bases from J, with 11 bases in between. The CDR3 runs to 15 residues. CDR1 and CDR2 from the germline V gene are LGHNA and YNFKEQ. These same records also appear under a second study, on T cells of mothers and their children. That paper adds: A few healthy Caucasian mothers, along with their six children, were the donors. Regardless of relatedness, pairs show thymic selection shaping TCR recombination output in a similar manner. The analysis detected no persistent microchimeric T cell clones.

V gene TRBV4-2 combines with J gene TRBJ1-4, with D hard to call. The TCR originated in a boy aged 5-17 years in good health. The specimen was blood. The CDR3 DNA reads TGTGCCAGCAGCCAAGTGGACGGTAGCAATGAAAAACTGTTTTTT. It encodes CASSQVDGSNEKLFF.